The rows below give T cell receptor beta chains drawn from one sample of a study of tumor-infiltrating lymphocytes in primary liver carcinoma. TCRdb reanalysed the multiplex PCR reads using MiXCR and keeps one entry per CDR3 protein. The table has about 190,000 distinct CDR3 sequences, around four fifths seen once. The material sequenced was tumor tissue from primary liver carcinoma. The source is a man aged 40-49 years with primary liver carcinoma and hepatitis B virus infection. Both conserved end residues are part of each CDR3. The D gene is left open where the match is weak. Not all rows give a size; the values are once, few, many and, for expanded clones, a class.

V	J	D	size	DNA	CDR3
TRBV12-3/TRBV12-4	TRBJ1-2	.	once	TGTGCCAGCAGCATATGGGGCTATTGCTACACTTTC	CASSIWGYCYTF
TRBV12-3/TRBV12-4	TRBJ2-7	TRBD2	once	TGTGCCATCAGCATCGGGACTAGTGGGTACTACGAGCAATACTTC	CAISIGTSGYYEQYF
TRBV11-3	TRBJ2-1	.	.	TGTGCCAGCGACTTAGGCGTTTCGAACAATGAGCAGTTCTTC	CASDLGVSNNEQFF
TRBV29-1	TRBJ2-5	.	.	TGCAGCATTGATTTCGTGGGGAAGGGGAAGACCCAGTACTTC	CSIDFVGKGKTQYF
TRBV12-3/TRBV12-4	TRBJ1-4	.	.	TGTGCCAGCAGCCTCAACAGGGTGGGCGATGGAAAACTGTTTTTT	CASSLNRVGDGKLFF
TRBV29-1	TRBJ1-2	.	once	TGCAGCGTTGGGGCACCAACAGGAGCTCAAGTGACTAACTATGGCTGCACCTTC	CSVGAPTGAQVTNYGCTF
TRBV29-1	TRBJ1-1	TRBD1	.	TGCAACGCTGGGACAGGCGGCGATACTGAAGCTTTCTTT	CNAGTGGDTEAFF
TRBV29-1	TRBJ2-7	.	.	TGCAGTGCGGGTTGGTGTGATCACGAGCAGTACTTC	CSAGWCDHEQYF
TRBV2	TRBJ2-1	.	.	TGTGCCAGCAACCAGGGGGGGGGAAATGAGCAGATCTTC	CASNQGGGNEQIF
TRBV28	TRBJ2-4	TRBD2	.	TGTGCTAGCAGCCGGAGCGACAGTGGACTAGCCAAAAAGATTCAGTACTTC	CASSRSDSGLAKKIQYF
TRBV29-1	TRBJ2-1	.	.	TGCAGCGTTGAACTAGAACAAAGATACGATGAACAGTTCTTC	CSVELEQRYDEQFF
TRBV29-1	TRBJ1-1	.	.	TGCAGCGTTGCCGGGGGGTGGGACATGAACACTGAAGCTTTCTTC	CSVAGGWDMNTEAFF
TRBV14	TRBJ2-1	TRBD2	.	TGTGCCAACAGTGTCGCAGCGGGATGGGTAAACATTGAGCAGTTCTTC	CANSVAAGWVNIEQFF
TRBV6-5	TRBJ2-3	.	.	TGTGCAAGCAGAGTTAGGGGCCTGGCTACAGATACGCAGTATTTT	CASRVRGLATDTQYF
TRBV11-3	TRBJ2-7	.	.	TGTGCCACTCGACATGGGGTGACATCCTACAAGCAGTACTTC	CATRHGVTSYKQYF
TRBV15	TRBJ1-3	.	few	TGTGCCACCAGCAGAGACGTCGGTCCTGGAAACACCATATATTTT	CATSRDVGPGNTIYF
TRBV29-1	TRBJ2-1	TRBD2	.	TGCAACCCAAGGACCGAGACGGGGGGTGGCTATGAGCACTTCTTC	CNPRTETGGGYEHFF
TRBV7-8	TRBJ2-7	TRBD2	.	TGTGCCAGCAACCCTCGGTCTAGCGGGAGTATGAGCTCCTACGAGCAGTACTTC	CASNPRSSGSMSSYEQYF
TRBV4-1	TRBJ2-1	TRBD1	many	TGCGCCAGCAGCCTTGGCGGGACAGGGTACAATGAGCAGTTCTTC	CASSLGGTGYNEQFF
TRBV6-5	TRBJ1-5	.	.	TGTGCAAGCAGCCCCCGGATAGGGGTGATTAGCAATCAGCCCCAGCATTTT	CASSPRIGVISNQPQHF
TRBV5-1	TRBJ2-7	.	once	TGCGCCAACAGCTTGGATCCTTACACCTACGAGCAGTACTTT	CANSLDPYTYEQYF
TRBV29-1	TRBJ2-2	.	.	TGCAGCGTTGCTGGGACCAACACCTGGGAGCTGTTTTTT	CSVAGTNTWELFF
TRBV4-3	TRBJ2-1	.	.	TGCGCCAGCAACCAAGAAAGGTCTACCGGGATCCTGCATGAGCAGTTCTTC	CASNQERSTGILHEQFF
TRBV6-2/TRBV6-3	TRBJ2-3	TRBD2	few	TGTGCCAGCAGTTACGATCCTAGCGGTATCACAGATACGCAGTATTTT	CASSYDPSGITDTQYF
TRBV11-1	TRBJ2-4	TRBD2	once	TGTGCCATCAGCTCTATCGGGACTAGCGGGACCAAAAACACTCAGTACTTC	CAISSIGTSGTKNTQYF
TRBV6-6	TRBJ1-1	.	few	TGTGCCGGTAGTATTCCGTCGGCGCGGGACACTGAAGCTTTCTTT	CAGSIPSARDTEAFF
TRBV12-3/TRBV12-4	TRBJ1-3	.	.	TGTGCCAGCAAAGTGGTTTCGGGGGGCACCATATATTTT	CASKVVSGGTIYF
TRBV6-1	TRBJ2-7	.	.	TGTGCCAGCACCCGGAGAGGTTTCTACGAGCAGTACTTC	CASTRRGFYEQYF
TRBV12-3/TRBV12-4	TRBJ2-3	.	.	TGTGCCAGCAGTCCGCAGCTGGAGAGGCAAGATACGCAGTATTTT	CASSPQLERQDTQYF
TRBV4-3	TRBJ2-2	.	few	TGCGCCAGCAGCCAACTAACTACTGCCGGGGAGCTGCTTTTT	CASSQLTTAGELLF
TRBV11-2	TRBJ2-3	.	.	TGTACCAGCACCTTAGATCCGAGGGAGACTAGTACAGATACGCAGTATTTT	CTSTLDPRETSTDTQYF
TRBV6-2/TRBV6-3	TRBJ2-5	.	many	TGTGCCAGCAGTTGGGCGTCCAGGGAGATGGAGACCCAGTACTTC	CASSWASREMETQYF
TRBV11-1	TRBJ1-6	.	.	TGCGCCAGCGGCCGGACACTGGTTTCACCCCTCGACTTT	CASGRTLVSPLDF
TRBV6-1	TRBJ2-1	.	.	TGTACCAGCAGTGTTCGGAAAAACGATGAGCAGTTCTTC	CTSSVRKNDEQFF
TRBV29-1	TRBJ2-7	TRBD2	.	TGCAGCACGGCGGCGGGAGGGAGATACGAGCAGTACTTC	CSTAAGGRYEQYF
TRBV11-1	TRBJ2-3	.	.	TGTGCCAGCAGCTCTGGGGGTAACTCTGATAGAGCCCGCACAGATACGCAGTATTTT	CASSSGGNSDRARTDTQYF
TRBV29-1	TRBJ2-2	.	once	TGCATCGTTGGGAGTAGCGCGGCGAACACCGGGGAGCTGCTTTTT	CIVGSSAANTGELLF
TRBV29-1	TRBJ2-2	.	.	TGTAGCGTTGGACACACCGGGGAGTTGTTTTTT	CSVGHTGELFF
TRBV5-4	TRBJ2-5	TRBD2	.	TGTACCAGCAGCCCGACTAGCGGGCGGCAAGGGACCCAGTACTTC	CTSSPTSGRQGTQYF
TRBV11-2	TRBJ2-5	.	few	TGTGCCTGCAGTTTAGGGGTCGCTTTCCGACTCCAAGAGACCCAGTACTTC	CACSLGVAFRLQETQYF
TRBV29-1	TRBJ2-1	.	.	TGCAGCGTTGAACACGAGGGCTATGGGCAGTTCTTC	CSVEHEGYGQFF
TRBV27	TRBJ2-7	.	.	TGTCCCAGCAGTGAGTCTCGTGCTACCGGGACTTTCTACTTC	CPSSESRATGTFYF
TRBV11-2	TRBJ2-5	.	once	TGTGCGAGCGGCTTAACCCCCCATTACGGGGAGACCCAGTACTTC	CASGLTPHYGETQYF
TRBV11-1	TRBJ2-2	.	once	TGTGCCTGCTTTTGGGACACCGGGGAGCTGTTTTTT	CACFWDTGELFF
TRBV4-2	TRBJ2-1	TRBD2	.	TGTGTCAGCAGCCACGGGAGCAGCGGGAACTACAATGAGCAGTTCTTC	CVSSHGSSGNYNEQFF
TRBV12-3/TRBV12-4	TRBJ2-2	.	.	TGTGCCACCTCACCGGGGAGTAGCACTGACGGGGAGGTGTTTTTT	CATSPGSSTDGEVFF
TRBV29-1	TRBJ2-5	TRBD1	.	TGCAGTGTTGAAGCGGGCAGGGGGCGAGCAGAAACCCAGTACTTC	CSVEAGRGRAETQYF
TRBV6-2/TRBV6-3	TRBJ2-3	.	.	TGTGCCAGCAGTCTTATAGTAGATACGCAGTATTTT	CASSLIVDTQYF
TRBV6-6	TRBJ1-4	.	many	TGTGCCAGTTCGACGAAAGAAAAACTGTTTTTT	CASSTKEKLFF
TRBV11-3	TRBJ2-7	.	.	TGTGTCAGCAACTTAGGGGCATCTTATGAGCAATACTTC	CVSNLGASYEQYF
TRBV4-2	TRBJ2-7	.	.	TGTGCCAGCAGCCAAAACTCAAGGGGCTCCTCCTACGAGCAGTACTTC	CASSQNSRGSSYEQYF
TRBV29-1	TRBJ1-1	TRBD1	.	TGCAGCGTCAACAGGGGCGGTATGAACAGTGAAGCTTTCTTT	CSVNRGGMNSEAFF